This TCR beta chain was sequenced for a study of graft-versus-host responses after intestinal transplantation. About the research overall: Tacrolimus and steroids were given for 3 to 4 years to all recipients after anti-thymocyte globulin induction.

Study conclusions and caveats: After transplant, early declines in HvG clones were associated with peak levels of circulating GvH clones. Among recipient marrow samples, GvH clones were found; some appeared first in ileum or blood.

The CDR3 runs 16 residues. Germline values: CDR1 SGHVS, CDR2 FNYEAQ. V gave up 7 bases and J gave up 5 bases, with 20 bases separating them. Here immunoSEQ multiplex PCR was the method, and the copy in TCRdb shows in-frame clones only, minus some. The sample includes just under 100,000 clones, more than 80% of them seen just once. About this clone: What it recognizes is unknown.

The sequence was obtained from a human patient who received an intestinal transplant, so some T cells may come from the graft donor. This specimen was PBMCs, taken just under 460 days after intestinal transplant. The chain combines TRBV7-6 with TRBJ2-2, with D tentatively TRBD1 or TRBD2 (6 bases each). The CDR3 nucleotides read TGTGCCAGCACTCACCCTGAGGGGGGCGGGACCGGGGAGCTGTTTTTT. This translates into CASTHPEGGGTGELFF.